This T cell receptor (beta chain) came from a study of OX40 agonist ivuxolimab in advanced cancers. The assay was immunoSEQ multiplex PCR, and TCRdb's table has in-frame clones only and misses some. The sample contains tens of thousands of clones, around 85% of which appear only once. A single count supports this clone. This CDR3 has 15 amino acids. V lost 6 bases and J lost 4, with 18 bases in between. CDR1 MDHEN and CDR2 SYDVKM come from the germline V gene. The source was CD4+ or CD8+ T cells sorted from blood, collected in a trial of the OX40 agonist ivuxolimab. This clonotype was obtained from an adult with an advanced solid tumor such as melanoma, head and neck, liver or kidney cancer. The chain carries TRBV28 and TRBJ1-2; D may be TRBD1 (6 bases). The DNA for the CDR3 is TGTGCCAGCAGCCTCCGGGGGGGGGCGACCTATGGCTACACCTTC. Translating it yields CASSLRGGATYGYTF.